Here is one T cell receptor beta chain with its context. In the original analysis: Reference gene primers were amplified, and this amplification served to estimate nucleated cell counts. Sequencing was performed with immunoSEQ multiplex PCR; in TCRdb, only in-frame clones are kept and a portion is missing. V and J calls plus clone size are reproduced from that table; the DNA served to infer D and trimming. Found here are about 320,000 clones, roughly 88% of them singletons; the top ten hold less than 5.5%. In germline, CDR1 is MGHRA, CDR2 YSYEKL. V was pared by 4 bases and J by 5 bases, with 13 bases of the junction left unmatched. This CDR3 contains 19 residues. This sample is drawn from a study of blood T cell repertoires in COVID-19. Background on the study: The study drew acute and convalescent COVID-19 samples from the United States, Italy and Spain.

The genes are TRBV4-1 and TRBJ2-2, with 13 bases that match TRBD2. This TCR derives from a man aged 25 to 45 who had recovered from COVID-19. The material sequenced was PBMCs or T cells enriched from blood (not recorded which). DNA for the CDR3: TGCGCCAGCAGCCCTCAACCTTGGACTAGCGGGGGTAAAACCGGGGAGCTGTTTTTT. Translation gives CASSPQPWTSGGKTGELFF.